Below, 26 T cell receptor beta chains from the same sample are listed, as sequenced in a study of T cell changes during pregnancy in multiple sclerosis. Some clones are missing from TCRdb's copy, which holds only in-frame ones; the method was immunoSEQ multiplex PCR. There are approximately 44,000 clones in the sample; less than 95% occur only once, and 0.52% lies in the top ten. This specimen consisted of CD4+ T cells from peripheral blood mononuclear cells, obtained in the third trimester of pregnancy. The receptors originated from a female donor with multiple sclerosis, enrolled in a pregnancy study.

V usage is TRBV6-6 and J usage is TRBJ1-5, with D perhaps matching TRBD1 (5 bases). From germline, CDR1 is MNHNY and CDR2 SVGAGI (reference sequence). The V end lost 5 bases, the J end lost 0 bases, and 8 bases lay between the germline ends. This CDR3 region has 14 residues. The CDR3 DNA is TGTGCCAGCAGTCAACAGGTTAGCAATCAGCCCCAGCATTTT. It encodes CASSQQVSNQPQHF.

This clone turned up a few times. CDR3 sequence: CASSRGTGAKNSPLHF. The DNA for the CDR3 is TGTGCCAGTAGTCGGGGGACAGGGGCGAAAAATTCACCCCTCCACTTT. The V call is TRBV19, the J call TRBJ1-6; 10 bases align to TRBD1. This CDR3 is 16 amino acids long. Germline assignment: CDR1 LNHDA and CDR2 SQIVND (reference sequence). J was trimmed by 7 bases and V by 5 bases; bases with no gene match: 8.

CDR3 in DNA: TGTGCCAGCAGCCTCAGATGGAAGGGGGCCTATGAGCAGTTCTTC. Its translation is CASSLRWKGAYEQFF. This chain connects TRBV4-2 to TRBJ2-1; 7 bases fit TRBD1. Germline CDR1 LGHNA, CDR2 YNFKEQ. The CDR3 has 15 residues. V gave up 4 bases and J gave up 8 bases; unmatched junction bases: 11.

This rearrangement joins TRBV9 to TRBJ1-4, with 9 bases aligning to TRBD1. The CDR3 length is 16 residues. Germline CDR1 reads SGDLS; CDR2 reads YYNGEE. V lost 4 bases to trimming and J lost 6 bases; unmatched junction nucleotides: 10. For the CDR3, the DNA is TGTGCCAGCAGCCCTCGTTGGGGACAGGGTCATGAAAAACTGTTTTTT. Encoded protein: CASSPRWGQGHEKLFF.

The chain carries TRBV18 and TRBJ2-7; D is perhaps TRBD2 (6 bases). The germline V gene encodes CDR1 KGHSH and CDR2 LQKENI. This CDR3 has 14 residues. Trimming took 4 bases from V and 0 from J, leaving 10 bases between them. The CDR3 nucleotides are TGTGCCAGCTCACGGGGGGACGCCTCCTACGAGCAGTACTTC. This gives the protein CASSRGDASYEQYF.

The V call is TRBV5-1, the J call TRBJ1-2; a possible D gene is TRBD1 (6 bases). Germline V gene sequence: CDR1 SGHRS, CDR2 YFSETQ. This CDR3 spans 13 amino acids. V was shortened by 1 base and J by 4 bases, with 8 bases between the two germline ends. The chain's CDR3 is CASSLTRGYGYTF. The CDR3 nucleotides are TGCGCCAGCAGCTTGACCAGGGGCTATGGCTACACCTTC.

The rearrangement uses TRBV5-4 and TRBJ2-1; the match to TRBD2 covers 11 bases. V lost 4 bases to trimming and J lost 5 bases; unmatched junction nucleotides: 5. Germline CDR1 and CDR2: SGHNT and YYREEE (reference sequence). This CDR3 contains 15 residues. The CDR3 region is CASSHPGLADNEQFF. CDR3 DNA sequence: TGTGCCAGCAGCCACCCGGGACTAGCGGACAATGAGCAGTTCTTC.

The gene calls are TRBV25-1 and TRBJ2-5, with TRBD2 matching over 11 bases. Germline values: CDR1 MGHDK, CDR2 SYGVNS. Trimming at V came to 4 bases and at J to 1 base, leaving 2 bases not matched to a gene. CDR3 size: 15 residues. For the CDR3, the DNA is TGTGCCAGCAGTGTACTAGCGGGGGTCCAAGAGACCCAGTACTTC. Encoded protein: CASSVLAGVQETQYF. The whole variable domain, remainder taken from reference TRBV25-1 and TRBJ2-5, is EADIYQTPRYLVIGTGKKITLECSQTMGHDKMYWYQQDPGMELHLIHYSYGVNSTEKGDLSSESTVSRIRTEHFPLTLESARPSHTSQYLCASSVLAGVQETQYFGPGTRLLVL.

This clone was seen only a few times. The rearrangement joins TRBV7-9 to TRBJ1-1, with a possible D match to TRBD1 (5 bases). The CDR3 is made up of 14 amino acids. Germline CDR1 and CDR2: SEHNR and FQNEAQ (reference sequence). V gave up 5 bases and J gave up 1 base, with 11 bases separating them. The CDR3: CASSVQVGNTEAFF. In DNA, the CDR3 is TGTGCCAGCAGCGTACAGGTGGGGAACACTGAAGCTTTCTTT.

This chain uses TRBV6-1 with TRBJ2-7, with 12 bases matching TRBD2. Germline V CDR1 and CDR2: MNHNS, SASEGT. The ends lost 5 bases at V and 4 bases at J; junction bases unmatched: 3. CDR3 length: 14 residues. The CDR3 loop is CASSPLAGGYEQYF. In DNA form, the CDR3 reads TGTGCCAGCAGTCCTCTAGCGGGGGGGTACGAGCAGTACTTC.

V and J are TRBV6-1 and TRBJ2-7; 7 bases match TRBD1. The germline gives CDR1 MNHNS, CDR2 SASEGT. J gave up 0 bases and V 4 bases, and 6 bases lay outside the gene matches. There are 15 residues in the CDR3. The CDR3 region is CASSAGGSSSYEQYF. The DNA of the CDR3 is TGTGCCAGCAGTGCAGGGGGTTCAAGCTCCTACGAGCAGTACTTC.

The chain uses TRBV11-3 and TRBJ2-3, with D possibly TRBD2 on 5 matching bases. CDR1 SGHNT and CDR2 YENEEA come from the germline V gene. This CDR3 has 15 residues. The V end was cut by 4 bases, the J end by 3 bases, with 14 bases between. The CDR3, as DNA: TGTGCCAGCAGCTACCGTGGAGGAGCGACAGATACGCAGTATTTT. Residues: CASSYRGGATDTQYF.

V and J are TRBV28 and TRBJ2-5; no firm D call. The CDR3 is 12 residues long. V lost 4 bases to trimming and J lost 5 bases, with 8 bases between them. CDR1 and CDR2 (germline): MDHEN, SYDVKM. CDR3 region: CASSSQKETQYF. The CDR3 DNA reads TGTGCCAGCAGTTCTCAGAAGGAGACCCAGTACTTC.

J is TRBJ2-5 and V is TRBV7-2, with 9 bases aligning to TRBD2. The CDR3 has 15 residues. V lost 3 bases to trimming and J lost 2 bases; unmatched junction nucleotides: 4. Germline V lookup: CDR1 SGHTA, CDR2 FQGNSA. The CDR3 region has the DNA TGTGCCAGCAGCTTGGCTAGCGGGACGCAAGAGACCCAGTACTTC. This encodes CASSLASGTQETQYF.

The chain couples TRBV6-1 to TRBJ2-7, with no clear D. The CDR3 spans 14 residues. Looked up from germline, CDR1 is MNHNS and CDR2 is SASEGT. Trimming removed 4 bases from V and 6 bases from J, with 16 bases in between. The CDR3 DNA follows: TGTGCCAGCAGTGCCGTGGCCATCCAGTCCGAGCAGTACTTC. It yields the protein CASSAVAIQSEQYF.

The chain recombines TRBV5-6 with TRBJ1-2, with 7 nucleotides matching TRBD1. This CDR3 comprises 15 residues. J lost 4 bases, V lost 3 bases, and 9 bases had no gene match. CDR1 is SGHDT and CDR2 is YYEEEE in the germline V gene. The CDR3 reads CASSSRTGATYGYTF. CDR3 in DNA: TGTGCCAGCAGCTCACGTACAGGGGCGACCTATGGCTACACCTTC.

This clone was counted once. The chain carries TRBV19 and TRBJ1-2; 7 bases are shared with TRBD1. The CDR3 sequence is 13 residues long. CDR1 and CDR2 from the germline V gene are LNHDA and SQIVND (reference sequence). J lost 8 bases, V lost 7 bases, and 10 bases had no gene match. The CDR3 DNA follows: TGTGCCAGTAAGACAGGGCTCCGAGGCGGCTACACCTTC. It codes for CASKTGLRGGYTF.

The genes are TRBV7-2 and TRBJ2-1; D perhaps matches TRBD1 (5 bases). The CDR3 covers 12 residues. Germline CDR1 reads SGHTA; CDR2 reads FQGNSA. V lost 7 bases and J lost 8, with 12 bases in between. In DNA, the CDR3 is TGTGCCAGCACCGAAAGGGGCTATGAGCAGTTCTTC. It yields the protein CASTERGYEQFF.

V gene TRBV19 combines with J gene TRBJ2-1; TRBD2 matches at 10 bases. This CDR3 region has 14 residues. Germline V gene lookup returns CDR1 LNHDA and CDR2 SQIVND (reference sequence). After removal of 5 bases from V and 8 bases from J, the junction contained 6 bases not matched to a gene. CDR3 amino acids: CASSPSGSGDEQFF. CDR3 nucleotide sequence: TGTGCCAGTAGTCCTAGCGGGAGTGGCGATGAGCAGTTCTTC.

The CDR3 DNA reads TGTGCCAGCAGCTCCGGGACTACAGATACGCAGTATTTT. Protein sequence: CASSSGTTDTQYF. The chain uses TRBV5-4 and TRBJ2-3; possible D gene TRBD2, 6 bases. V gave up 3 bases and J gave up 3 bases, with 8 bases separating them. The CDR3 is 13 residues long. Germline V CDR1 and CDR2: SGHNT, YYREEE (reference sequence).

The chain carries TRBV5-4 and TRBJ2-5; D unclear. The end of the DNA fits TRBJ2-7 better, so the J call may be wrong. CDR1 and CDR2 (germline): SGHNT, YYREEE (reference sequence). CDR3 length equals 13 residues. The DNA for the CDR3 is TGTGCCAGCAGCTTGAAAGTCTCCTACGAGCAGTACTTC. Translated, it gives CASSLKVSYEQYF.

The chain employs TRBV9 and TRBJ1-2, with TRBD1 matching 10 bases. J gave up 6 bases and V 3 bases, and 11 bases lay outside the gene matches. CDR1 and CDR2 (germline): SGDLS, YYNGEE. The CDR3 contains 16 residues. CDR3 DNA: TGTGCCAGCAGCGACCCGGGACAGGGGCTACTGGATGGCTACACCTTC. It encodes CASSDPGQGLLDGYTF.

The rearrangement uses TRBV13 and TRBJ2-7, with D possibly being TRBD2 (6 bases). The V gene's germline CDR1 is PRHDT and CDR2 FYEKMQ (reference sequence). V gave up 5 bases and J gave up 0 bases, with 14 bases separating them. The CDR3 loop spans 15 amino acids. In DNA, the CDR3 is TGTGCCAGCAGCCCTATCGGGAGTCCCTCCTACGAGCAGTACTTC. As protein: CASSPIGSPSYEQYF.

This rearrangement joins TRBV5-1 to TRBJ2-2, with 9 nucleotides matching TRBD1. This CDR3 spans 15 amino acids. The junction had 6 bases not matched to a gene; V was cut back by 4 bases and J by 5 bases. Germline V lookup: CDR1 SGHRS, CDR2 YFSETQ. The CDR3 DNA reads TGCGCCAGCAGCCCGGGACAGGGCAGAACCGGGGAGCTGTTTTTT. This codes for CASSPGQGRTGELFF.

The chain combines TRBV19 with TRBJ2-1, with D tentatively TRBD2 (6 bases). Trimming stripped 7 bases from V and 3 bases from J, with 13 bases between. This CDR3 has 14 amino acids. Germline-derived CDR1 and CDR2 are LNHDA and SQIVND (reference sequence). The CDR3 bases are TGTGCCAGTATCGGCGGGATCCTCTACAATGAGCAGTTCTTC. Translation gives CASIGGILYNEQFF.

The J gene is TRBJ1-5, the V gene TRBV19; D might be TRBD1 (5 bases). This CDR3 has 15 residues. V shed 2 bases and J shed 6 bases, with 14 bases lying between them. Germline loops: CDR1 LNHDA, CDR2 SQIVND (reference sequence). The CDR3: CASSITGGIGQPQHF. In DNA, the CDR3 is TGTGCCAGTAGTATAACCGGGGGGATCGGTCAGCCCCAGCATTTT.